This note documents a single TCR beta chain sequence. Its antigen is unknown. Repertoires were generated with immunoSEQ multiplex PCR, while TCRdb's copy carries only in-frame clones and drops some. The data show about 2.4 million clones, around 90% seen once. Germline values: CDR1 SGHRS, CDR2 YFSETQ. Trimming removed 3 bases at V and 4 bases at J, with 10 bases between. There are 13 residues in the CDR3. This entry belongs to a study of shared clonotypes between healthy human individuals. General observations from the study: Naive CD4 clonotypes overlapped across several donors at approximately 5%.

The source material was naive CD4+ T cells sorted from blood. Subset denoted: CD45RA+ positively selected. This chain uses TRBV5-1 with TRBJ1-1; possibly TRBD1 for D (5 bases). The sequence came from a man between 18 and 35 years old in good health. CDR3 protein: CASSYDSSTEAFF. The CDR3 DNA reads as TGCGCCAGCAGCTACGACAGTTCCACTGAAGCTTTCTTT.